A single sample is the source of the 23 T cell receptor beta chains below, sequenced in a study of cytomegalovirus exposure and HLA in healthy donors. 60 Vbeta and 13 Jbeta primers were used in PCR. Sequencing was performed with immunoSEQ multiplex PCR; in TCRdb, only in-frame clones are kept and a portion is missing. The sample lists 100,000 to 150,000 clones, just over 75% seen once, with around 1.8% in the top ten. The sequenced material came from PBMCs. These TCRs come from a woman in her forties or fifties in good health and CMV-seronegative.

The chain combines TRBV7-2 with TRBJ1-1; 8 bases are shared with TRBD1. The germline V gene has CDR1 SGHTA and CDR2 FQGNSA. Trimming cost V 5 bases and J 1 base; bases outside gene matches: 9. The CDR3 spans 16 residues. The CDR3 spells CASSPGTGPSNTEAFF. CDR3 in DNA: TGTGCCAGCAGCCCTGGGACAGGCCCCTCGAACACTGAAGCTTTCTTT. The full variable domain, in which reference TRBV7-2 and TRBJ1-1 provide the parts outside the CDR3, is GAGVSQSPSNKVTEKGKDVELRCDPISGHTALYWYRQSLGQGLEFLIYFQGNSAPDKSGLPSDRFSAERTGGSVSTLTIQRTQQEDSAVYLCASSPGTGPSNTEAFFGQGTRLTVV.

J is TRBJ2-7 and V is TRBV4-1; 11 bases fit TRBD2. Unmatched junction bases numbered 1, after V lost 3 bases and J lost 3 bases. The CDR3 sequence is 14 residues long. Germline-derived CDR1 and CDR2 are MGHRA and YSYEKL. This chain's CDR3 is CASSHGTSGYEQYF. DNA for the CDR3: TGCGCCAGCAGCCATGGGACTAGCGGCTACGAGCAGTACTTC.

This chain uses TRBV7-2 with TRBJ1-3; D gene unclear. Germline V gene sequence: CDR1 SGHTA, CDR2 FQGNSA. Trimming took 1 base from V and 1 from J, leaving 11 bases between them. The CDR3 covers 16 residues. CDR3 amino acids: CASSLGPPGSGNTIYF. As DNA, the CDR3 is TGTGCCAGCAGCTTAGGTCCCCCGGGGTCTGGAAACACCATATATTTT.

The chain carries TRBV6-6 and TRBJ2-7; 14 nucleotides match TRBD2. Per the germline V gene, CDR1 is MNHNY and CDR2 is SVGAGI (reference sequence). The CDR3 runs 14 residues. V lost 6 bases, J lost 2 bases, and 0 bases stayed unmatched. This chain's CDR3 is CASRGLAGAYEQYF. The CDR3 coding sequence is TGTGCCAGCAGGGGACTAGCGGGGGCCTACGAGCAGTACTTC.

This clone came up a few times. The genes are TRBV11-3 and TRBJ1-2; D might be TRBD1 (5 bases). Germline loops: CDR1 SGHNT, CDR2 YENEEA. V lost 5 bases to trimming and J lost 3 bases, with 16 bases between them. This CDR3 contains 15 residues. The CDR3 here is CASSVGEGMHYGYTF. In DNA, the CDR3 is TGTGCCAGCAGCGTCGGGGAGGGGATGCACTATGGCTACACCTTC.

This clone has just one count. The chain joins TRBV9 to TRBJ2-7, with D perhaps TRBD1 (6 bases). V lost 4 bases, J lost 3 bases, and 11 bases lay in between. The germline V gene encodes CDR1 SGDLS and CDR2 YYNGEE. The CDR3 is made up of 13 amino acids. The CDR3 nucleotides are TGTGCCAGCAGCCCCCCAGGGGTCTACGAGCAGTACTTC. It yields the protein CASSPPGVYEQYF.

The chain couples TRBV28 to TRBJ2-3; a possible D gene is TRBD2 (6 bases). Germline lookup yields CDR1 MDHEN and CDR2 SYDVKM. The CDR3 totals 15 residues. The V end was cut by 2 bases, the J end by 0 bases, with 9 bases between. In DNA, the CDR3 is TGTGCCAGCAGTTTAGGTGGGAGGAGCACAGATACGCAGTATTTT. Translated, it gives CASSLGGRSTDTQYF.

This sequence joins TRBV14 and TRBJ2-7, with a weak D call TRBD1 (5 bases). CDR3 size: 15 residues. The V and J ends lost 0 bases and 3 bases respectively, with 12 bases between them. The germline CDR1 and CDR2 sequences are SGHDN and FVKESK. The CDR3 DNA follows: TGTGCCAGCAGCCAAGAACCCGACAGTCACTACGAGCAGTACTTC. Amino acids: CASSQEPDSHYEQYF. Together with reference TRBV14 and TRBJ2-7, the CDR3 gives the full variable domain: EAGVTQFPSHSVIEKGQTVTLRCDPISGHDNLYWYRRVMGKEIKFLLHFVKESKQDESGMPNNRFLAERTGGTYSTLKVQPAELEDSGVYFCASSQEPDSHYEQYFGPGTRLTVT.

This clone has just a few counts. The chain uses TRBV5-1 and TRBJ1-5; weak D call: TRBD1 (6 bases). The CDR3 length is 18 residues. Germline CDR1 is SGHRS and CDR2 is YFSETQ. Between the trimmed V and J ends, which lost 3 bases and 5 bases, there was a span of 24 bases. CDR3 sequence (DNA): TGCGCCAGCAGCTCGGGCCCGAACAGGGCCTTAATGGATCAGCCCCAGCATTTT. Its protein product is CASSSGPNRALMDQPQHF.

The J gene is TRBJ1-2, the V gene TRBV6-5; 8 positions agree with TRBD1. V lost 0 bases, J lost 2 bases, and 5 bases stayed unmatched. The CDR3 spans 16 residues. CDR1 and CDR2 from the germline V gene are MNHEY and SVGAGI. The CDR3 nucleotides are TGTGCCAGCAGTTACTCGAGCAGGGGGCCGAACTATGGCTACACCTTC. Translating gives CASSYSSRGPNYGYTF.

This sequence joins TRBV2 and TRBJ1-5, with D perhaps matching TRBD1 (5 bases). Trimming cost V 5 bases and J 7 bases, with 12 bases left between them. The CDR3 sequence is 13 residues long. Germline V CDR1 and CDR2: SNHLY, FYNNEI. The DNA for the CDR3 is TGTGCCAGCAGTTCAGGGTCGTGGCAGCCCCAGCATTTT. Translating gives CASSSGSWQPQHF.

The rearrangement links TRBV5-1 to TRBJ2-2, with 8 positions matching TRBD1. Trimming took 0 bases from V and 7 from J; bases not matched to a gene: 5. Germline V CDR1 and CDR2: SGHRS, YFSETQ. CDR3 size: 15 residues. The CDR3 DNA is TGCGCCAGCAGCTTGGCTCAGGGGGCCGGCGGGGAGCTGTTTTTT. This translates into CASSLAQGAGGELFF.

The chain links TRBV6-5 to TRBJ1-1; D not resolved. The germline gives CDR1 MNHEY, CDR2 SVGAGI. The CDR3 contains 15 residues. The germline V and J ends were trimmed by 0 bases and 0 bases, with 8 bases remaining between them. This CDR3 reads CASSYSSPLNTEAFF. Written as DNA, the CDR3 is TGTGCCAGCAGTTACTCGAGTCCCCTGAACACTGAAGCTTTCTTT.

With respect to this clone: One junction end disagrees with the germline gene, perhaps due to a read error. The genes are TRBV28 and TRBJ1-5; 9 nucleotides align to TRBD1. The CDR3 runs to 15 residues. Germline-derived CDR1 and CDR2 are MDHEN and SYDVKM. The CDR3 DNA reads TGTGCCAGCAGTTTCGCGGGACAGGGCAATCAGCCCCAGAATTTT. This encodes CASSFAGQGNQPQNF.

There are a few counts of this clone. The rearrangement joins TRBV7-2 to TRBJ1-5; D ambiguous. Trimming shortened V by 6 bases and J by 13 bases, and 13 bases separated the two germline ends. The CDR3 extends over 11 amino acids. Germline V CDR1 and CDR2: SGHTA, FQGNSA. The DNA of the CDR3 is TGTGCCAGCAGTTCAGGCGTCGGTCAGCATTTT. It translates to CASSSGVGQHF.

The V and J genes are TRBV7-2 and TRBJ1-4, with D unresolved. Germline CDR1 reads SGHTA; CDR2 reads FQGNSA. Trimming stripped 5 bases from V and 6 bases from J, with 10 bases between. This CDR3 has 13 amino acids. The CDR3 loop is CASSRGRDEKLFF. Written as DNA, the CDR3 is TGTGCCAGCAGCAGAGGCCGCGATGAAAAACTGTTTTTT.

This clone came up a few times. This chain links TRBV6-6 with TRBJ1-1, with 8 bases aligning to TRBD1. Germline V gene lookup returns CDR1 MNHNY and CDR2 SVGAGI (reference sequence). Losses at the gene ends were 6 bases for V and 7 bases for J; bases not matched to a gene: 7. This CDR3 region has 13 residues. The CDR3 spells CASSPTDRGEAFF. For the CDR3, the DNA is TGTGCCAGCAGCCCAACCGACAGGGGTGAAGCTTTCTTT.

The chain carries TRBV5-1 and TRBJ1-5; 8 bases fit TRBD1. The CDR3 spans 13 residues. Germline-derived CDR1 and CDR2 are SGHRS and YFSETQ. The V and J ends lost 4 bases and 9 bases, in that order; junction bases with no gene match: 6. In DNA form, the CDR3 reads TGCGCCAGCAGCCTTACAGGGGGGACGCCCCAGCATTTT. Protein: CASSLTGGTPQHF.

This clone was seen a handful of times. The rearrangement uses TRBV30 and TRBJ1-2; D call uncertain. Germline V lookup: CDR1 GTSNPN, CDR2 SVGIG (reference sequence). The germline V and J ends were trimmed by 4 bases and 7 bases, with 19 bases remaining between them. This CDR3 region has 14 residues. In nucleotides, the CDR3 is TGTGCCTGGATGGGCGAGACACTCGCTATTGGCTACACCTTC. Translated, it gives CAWMGETLAIGYTF.

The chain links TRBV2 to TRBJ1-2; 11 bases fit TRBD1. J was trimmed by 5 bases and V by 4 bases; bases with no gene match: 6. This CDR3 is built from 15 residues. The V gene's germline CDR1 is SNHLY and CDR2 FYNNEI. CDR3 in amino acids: CASSVRGQGVYGYTF. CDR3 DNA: TGTGCCAGCAGTGTCAGGGGACAGGGGGTTTATGGCTACACCTTC.

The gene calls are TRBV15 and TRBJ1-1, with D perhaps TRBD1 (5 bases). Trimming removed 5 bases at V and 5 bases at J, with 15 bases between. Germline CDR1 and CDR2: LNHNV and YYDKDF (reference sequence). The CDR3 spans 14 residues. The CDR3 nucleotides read TGTGCCACCAGCGACAGAGGCAAGGGGACTGAAGCTTTCTTT. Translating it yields CATSDRGKGTEAFF.

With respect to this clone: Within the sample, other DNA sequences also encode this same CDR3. The CDR3 DNA reads as TGTGCCAGCAGCTTAGGGACAGGGGGCTGGCAGCCCCAGCATTTT. Translation: CASSLGTGGWQPQHF. This chain uses TRBV7-9 with TRBJ1-5, with 11 bases aligning to TRBD1. The CDR3 has 15 residues. Germline CDR1 and CDR2: SEHNR and FQNEAQ (reference sequence). The J segment lost 7 bases and the V segment lost 1 base, leaving 3 bases of the junction unmatched.

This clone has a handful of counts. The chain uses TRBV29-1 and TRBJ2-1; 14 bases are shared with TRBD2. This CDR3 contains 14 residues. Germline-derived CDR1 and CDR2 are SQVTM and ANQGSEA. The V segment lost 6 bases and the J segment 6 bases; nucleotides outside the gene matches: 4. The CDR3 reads CSVGLAGDRNEQFF. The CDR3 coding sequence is TGCAGCGTGGGACTAGCGGGAGATCGCAATGAGCAGTTCTTC.